Listed below are T cell receptor beta chains from one sample, sequenced in a study of OX40 agonist ivuxolimab in advanced cancers. The repertoire was sequenced with immunoSEQ multiplex PCR; TCRdb's copy has only in-frame clones and lacks some. Of roughly 23,000 clones listed, roughly 80% are singletons. Sequences were derived from CD4+ or CD8+ T cells sorted from blood, sampled in a trial of the OX40 agonist ivuxolimab. Source of these receptors: an adult with an advanced solid tumor such as melanoma, head and neck, liver or kidney cancer. Each CDR3 is given without its conserved first and last residue. The D gene is left open where the match is weak. Size is omitted from some rows. Given values are once, few, many or a class for expanded clones.

>TRBJ2-5|NA|NA|TRBV19
ASTDSLGGETQY
>TRBJ1-1|NA|NA|TRBV6-5
ASSAGTTEAF
>TRBJ2-5|NA|NA|TRBV15
ATSDWTAARETQY
>TRBJ2-3|NA|NA|TRBV4-1
ASSQVGDTDTQY
>TRBJ1-1|NA|NA|TRBV7-9
ASRKPGQYTEAF
>TRBJ2-5|many|NA|TRBV14
ASSQLRGKETQY
>TRBJ1-1|few|TRBD1|TRBV6-5
ASSGQGRWTEAF
>TRBJ2-3|NA|NA|TRBV7-7
ASSLALTSTDTQY
>TRBJ2-1|few|NA|TRBV28
ASKGGGRTNEQF
>TRBJ2-3|NA|TRBD1|TRBV27
ASRTGWVGTQY
>TRBJ2-3|NA|TRBD1|TRBV2
ASSDDRAESTDTQY
>TRBJ1-1|NA|NA|TRBV2
ASRLGSLNTEAF
>TRBJ2-3|once|NA|TRBV28
ASSPAGGAFPDTQY
>TRBJ1-4|NA|NA|TRBV28
ASSLGLVEEEKLF
>TRBJ2-1|NA|TRBD2|TRBV9
ASSARGDYNEQF
>TRBJ2-7|NA|NA|TRBV9
ASSPGLNYEQY
>TRBJ2-1|NA|TRBD2|TRBV14
ASSPSGSSYNEQF
>TRBJ1-6|NA|NA|TRBV9
ASSVGRADWNSPLH
>TRBJ2-2|NA|NA|TRBV5-8
ASSWVLRGTTTGELF
>TRBJ1-2|NA|NA|TRBV4-1
ASSQVVLLGYYGYT
>TRBJ2-2|NA|NA|TRBV28
ASRWGDELF
>TRBJ1-5|NA|NA|TRBV10-3
AISERTVVGSNQPQH
>TRBJ2-7|NA|TRBD1|TRBV7-6
ASSAGTGGTYEQY
>TRBJ1-2|NA|NA|TRBV4-1
ASSSGDGYT
>TRBJ2-1|NA|TRBD2|TRBV14
ASSPVGLAGVNEQF
>TRBJ2-5|NA|NA|TRBV5-6
ASSLADILQETQY
>TRBJ1-2|NA|NA|TRBV6-5
ASSLSALQGHGYT
>TRBJ2-6|NA|NA|TRBV9
ASSQTGANVLT
>TRBJ1-5|medium-sized|TRBD1|TRBV28
ASSFFGRGPDQPQH
>TRBJ2-1|NA|TRBD2|TRBV9
ASSDRAGGEYNEQF
>TRBJ1-5|NA|TRBD1|TRBV15
ATSRADRGSNQPQH
>TRBJ2-1|NA|NA|TRBV28
ASSTLGGEQF
>TRBJ2-5|NA|NA|TRBV5-1
ASSFDPGTQY
>TRBJ1-5|NA|NA|TRBV7-2
ASSLIPGVSNQPQH
>TRBJ1-2|medium-sized|NA|TRBV7-6
ASSLELTGHGYT
>TRBJ2-5|NA|NA|TRBV19
ASSIYSRETQY
>TRBJ2-3|NA|NA|TRBV7-9
ASSLSQSPGAGMRTQY
>TRBJ2-1|NA|TRBD2|TRBV7-9
ATTSGRWWEQF
>TRBJ1-5|NA|TRBD1|TRBV27
ASKKGQGNQPQH
>TRBJ2-7|NA|TRBD1|TRBV9
ASSTETGLGSYEQY
>TRBJ2-3|NA|NA|TRBV9
ASSVELGGTGTDTQY
>TRBJ2-1|once|NA|TRBV7-6
ASSLAGSSTYNEQF
>TRBJ2-1|NA|NA|TRBV25-1
ASSARGGGHNEQF
>TRBJ2-7|NA|TRBD2|TRBV28
ASSTTRGGPSYEQY
>TRBJ2-7|NA|TRBD2|TRBV19
ASGAGGIYEQY
>TRBJ2-2|NA|NA|TRBV7-8
ASSLGGAGGELF
>TRBJ2-3|NA|NA|TRBV11-3
AIPTYTQY
>TRBJ1-2|NA|TRBD1|TRBV7-9
ASSRQGDGYT
>TRBJ2-7|NA|NA|TRBV7-9
ASSYPDTEGSYEQY